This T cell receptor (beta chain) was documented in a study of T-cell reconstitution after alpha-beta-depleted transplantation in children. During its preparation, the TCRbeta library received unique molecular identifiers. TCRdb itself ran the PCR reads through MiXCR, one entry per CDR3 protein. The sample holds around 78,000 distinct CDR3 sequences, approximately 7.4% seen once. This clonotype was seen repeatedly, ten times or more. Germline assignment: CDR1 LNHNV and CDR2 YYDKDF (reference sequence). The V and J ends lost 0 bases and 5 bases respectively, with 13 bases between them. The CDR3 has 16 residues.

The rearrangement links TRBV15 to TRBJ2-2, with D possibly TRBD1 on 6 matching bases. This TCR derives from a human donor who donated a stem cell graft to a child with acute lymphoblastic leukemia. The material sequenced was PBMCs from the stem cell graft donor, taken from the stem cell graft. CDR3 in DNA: TGTGCCACCAGCAGAGATACAGGGCGGGTGACCGGGGAGCTGTTTTTT. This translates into CATSRDTGRVTGELFF.